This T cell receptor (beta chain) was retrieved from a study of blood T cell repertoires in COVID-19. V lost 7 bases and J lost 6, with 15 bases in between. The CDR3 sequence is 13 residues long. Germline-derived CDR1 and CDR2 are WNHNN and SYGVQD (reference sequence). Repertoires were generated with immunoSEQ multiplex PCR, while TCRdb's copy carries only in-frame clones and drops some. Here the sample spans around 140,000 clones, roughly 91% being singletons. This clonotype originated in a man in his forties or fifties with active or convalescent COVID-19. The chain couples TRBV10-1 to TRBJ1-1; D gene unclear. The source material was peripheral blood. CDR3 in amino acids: CASTRGPDAEAFF. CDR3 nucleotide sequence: TGCGCCAGCACTCGTGGGCCCGACGCTGAAGCTTTCTTT.